The T cell receptor (beta chain) under discussion was sequenced for a study of regulatory T cells in long-lasting Graves disease. The overall study: Graves' patients diagnosed newly had used antithyroid drugs under 3 months.

For TCR beta, libraries came from iRepertoire HTBI primers and Arm-PCR of CDR3 regions. MiXCR was run by TCRdb on the multiplex PCR reads, yielding one entry per CDR3 protein. The sample lists over 350,000 distinct CDR3 sequences; roughly 15% were seen once. Time point described: newly diagnosed GD, antithyroid drugs for less than 3 months. Extracted PBMC RNA gave rise to the TCR library. This clonotype was counted ten times or more. Its antigen is currently unknown. Overall study findings and caveats: Persistent Graves' patients possessed reduced TCR diversity relative to recently diagnosed ones.

These same data were also listed under a study on T cells in Graves' hyperthyroidism and ophthalmopathy. From that second work: Researchers ran a first-round RT-PCR on the TCR CDR3 using the HTBI primer set.

The specimen comprised peripheral blood mononuclear cells (PBMCs), sampled at new diagnosis, from a patient treated with antithyroid drugs. The clonotype was recovered from a woman aged 45-65 years with Graves disease.

This CDR3 reads CASSDIWNRKSNEQFF. In DNA, the CDR3 is TGTGCCAGCAGTGATATATGGAATAGAAAGTCCAATGAGCAGTTCTTC. The chain couples TRBV6-1 to TRBJ2-1; D remains ambiguous. Trimming pared 3 bases from V and 6 bases from J, leaving 18 bases between. CDR1 and CDR2 from the germline V gene are MNHNS and SASEGT. CDR3 length equals 16 residues.